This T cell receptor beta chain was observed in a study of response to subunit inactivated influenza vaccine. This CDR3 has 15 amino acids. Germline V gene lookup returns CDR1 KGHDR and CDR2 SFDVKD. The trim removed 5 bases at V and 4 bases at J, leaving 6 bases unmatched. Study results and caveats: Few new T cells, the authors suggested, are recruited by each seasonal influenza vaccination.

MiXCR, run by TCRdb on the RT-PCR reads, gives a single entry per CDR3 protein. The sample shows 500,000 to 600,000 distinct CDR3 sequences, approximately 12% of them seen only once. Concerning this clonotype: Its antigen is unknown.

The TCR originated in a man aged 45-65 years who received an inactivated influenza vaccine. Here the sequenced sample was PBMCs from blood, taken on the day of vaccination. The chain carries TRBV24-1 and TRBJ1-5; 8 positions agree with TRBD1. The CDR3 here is CATSARGQGNQPQHF. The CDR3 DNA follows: TGTGCCACCAGTGCCCGAGGACAGGGTAATCAGCCCCAGCATTTT.